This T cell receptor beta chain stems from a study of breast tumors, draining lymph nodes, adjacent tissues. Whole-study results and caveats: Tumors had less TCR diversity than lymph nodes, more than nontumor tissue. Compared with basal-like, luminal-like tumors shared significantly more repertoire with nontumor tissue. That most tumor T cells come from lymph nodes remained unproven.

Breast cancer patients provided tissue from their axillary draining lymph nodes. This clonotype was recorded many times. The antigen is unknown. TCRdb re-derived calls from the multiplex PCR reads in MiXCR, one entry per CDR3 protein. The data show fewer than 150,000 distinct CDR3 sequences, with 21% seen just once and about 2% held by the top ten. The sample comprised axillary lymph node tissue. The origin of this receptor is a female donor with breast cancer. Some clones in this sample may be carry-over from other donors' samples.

The DNA for the CDR3 is TGTGCCAGCAGCCAAACCAGCCCAATAGAGGCAGATACGCAGTATTTT. This gives the protein CASSQTSPIEADTQYF. V and J are TRBV7-9 and TRBJ2-3, with D unclear. V was trimmed by 5 bases and J by 4 bases, leaving 19 bases between them. The CDR3 runs to 16 residues. The V gene's germline CDR1 is SEHNR and CDR2 FQNEAQ (reference sequence). The full variable domain, its missing parts supplied by reference TRBV7-9 and TRBJ2-3, is DTGVSQNPRHKITKRGQNVTFRCDPISEHNRLYWYRQTLGQGPEFLTYFQNEAQLEKSRLLSDRFSAERPKGSFSTLEIQRTEQGDSAMYLCASSQTSPIEADTQYFGPGTRLTVL.